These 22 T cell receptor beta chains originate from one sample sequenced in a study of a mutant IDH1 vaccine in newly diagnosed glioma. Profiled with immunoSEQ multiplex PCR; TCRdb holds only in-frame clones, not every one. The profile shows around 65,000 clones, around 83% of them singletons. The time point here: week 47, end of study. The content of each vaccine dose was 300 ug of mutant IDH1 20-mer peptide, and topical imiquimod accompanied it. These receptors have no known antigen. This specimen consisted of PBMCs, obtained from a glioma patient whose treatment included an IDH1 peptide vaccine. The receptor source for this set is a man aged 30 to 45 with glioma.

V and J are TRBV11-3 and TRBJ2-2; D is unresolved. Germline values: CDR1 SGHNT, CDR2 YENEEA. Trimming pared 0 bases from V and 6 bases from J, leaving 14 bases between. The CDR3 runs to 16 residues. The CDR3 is CASSLEAGLGSGELFF. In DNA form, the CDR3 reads TGTGCCAGCAGCTTAGAGGCTGGTTTGGGCTCCGGGGAGCTGTTTTTT.

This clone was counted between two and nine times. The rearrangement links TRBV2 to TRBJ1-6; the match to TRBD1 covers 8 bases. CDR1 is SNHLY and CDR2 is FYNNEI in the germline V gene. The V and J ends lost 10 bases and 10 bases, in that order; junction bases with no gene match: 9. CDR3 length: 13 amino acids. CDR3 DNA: TGTGCCACCAAGGACAGGGCGGTCTCACCCCTCCACTTT. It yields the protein CATKDRAVSPLHF.

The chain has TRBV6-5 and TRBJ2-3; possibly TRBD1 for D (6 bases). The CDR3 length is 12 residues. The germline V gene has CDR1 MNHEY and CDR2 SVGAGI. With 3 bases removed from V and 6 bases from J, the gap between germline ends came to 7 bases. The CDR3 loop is CASSYQGDTQYF. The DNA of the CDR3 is TGTGCCAGCAGTTATCAGGGGGATACGCAGTATTTT.

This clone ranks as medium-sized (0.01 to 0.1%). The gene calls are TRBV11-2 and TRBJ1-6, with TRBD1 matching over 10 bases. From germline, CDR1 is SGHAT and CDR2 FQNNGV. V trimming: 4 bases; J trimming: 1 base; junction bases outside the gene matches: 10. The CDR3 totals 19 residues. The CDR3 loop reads CASSSRTGGRGSYNSPLHF. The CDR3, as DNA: TGTGCCAGCAGCTCTCGGACAGGGGGTAGAGGTTCCTATAATTCACCCCTCCACTTT.

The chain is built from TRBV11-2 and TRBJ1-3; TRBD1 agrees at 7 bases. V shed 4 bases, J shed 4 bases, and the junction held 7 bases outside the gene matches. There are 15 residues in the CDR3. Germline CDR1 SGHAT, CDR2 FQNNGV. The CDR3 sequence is CASSSTGSSGNTIYF. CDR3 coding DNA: TGTGCCAGCAGCTCGACAGGGTCTTCGGGAAACACCATATATTTT.

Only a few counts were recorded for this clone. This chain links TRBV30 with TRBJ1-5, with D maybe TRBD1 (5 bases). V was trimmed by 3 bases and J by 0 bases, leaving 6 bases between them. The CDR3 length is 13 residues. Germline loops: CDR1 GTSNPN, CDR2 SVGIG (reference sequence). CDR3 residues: CAWRGDSNQPQHF. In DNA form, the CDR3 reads TGTGCCTGGAGAGGGGATAGCAATCAGCCCCAGCATTTT. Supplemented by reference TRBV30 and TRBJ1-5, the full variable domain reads SQTIHQWPATLVQPVGSPLSLECTVEGTSNPNLYWYRQAAGRGLQLLFYSVGIGQISSEVPQNLSASRPQDRQFILSSKKLLLSDSGFYLCAWRGDSNQPQHFGDGTRLSIL.

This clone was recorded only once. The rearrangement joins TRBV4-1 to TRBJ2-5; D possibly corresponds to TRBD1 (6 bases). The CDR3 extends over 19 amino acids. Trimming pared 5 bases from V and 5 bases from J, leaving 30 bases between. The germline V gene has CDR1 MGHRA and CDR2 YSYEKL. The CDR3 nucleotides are TGCGCCAGCAGCACGAATTACTATAACCCTTCTGGGGGCACGGAGACCCAGTACTTC. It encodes CASSTNYYNPSGGTETQYF.

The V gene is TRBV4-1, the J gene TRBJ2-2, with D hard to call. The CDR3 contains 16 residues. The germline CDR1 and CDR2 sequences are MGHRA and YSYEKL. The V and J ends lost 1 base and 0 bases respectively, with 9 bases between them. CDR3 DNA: TGCGCCAGCAGCCAAGGTTTACAGTCGAACACCGGGGAGCTGTTTTTT. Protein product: CASSQGLQSNTGELFF.

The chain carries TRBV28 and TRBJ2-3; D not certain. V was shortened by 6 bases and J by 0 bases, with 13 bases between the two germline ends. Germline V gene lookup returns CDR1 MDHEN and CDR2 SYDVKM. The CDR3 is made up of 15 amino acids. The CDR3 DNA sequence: TGTGCCAGCAGGTATCTCTCGGGTAGCACAGATACGCAGTATTTT. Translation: CASRYLSGSTDTQYF.

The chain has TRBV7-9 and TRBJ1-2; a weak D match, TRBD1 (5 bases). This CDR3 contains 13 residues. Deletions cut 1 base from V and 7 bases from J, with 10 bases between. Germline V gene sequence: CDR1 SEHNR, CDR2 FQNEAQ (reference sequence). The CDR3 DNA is TGTGCCAGCAGCTTAGGGGGGACGGCTGGCTACACCTTC. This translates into CASSLGGTAGYTF.

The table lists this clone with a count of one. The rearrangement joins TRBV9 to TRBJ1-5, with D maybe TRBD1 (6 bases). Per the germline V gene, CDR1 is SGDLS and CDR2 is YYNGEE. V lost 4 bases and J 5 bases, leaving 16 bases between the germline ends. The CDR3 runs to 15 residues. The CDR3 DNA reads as TGTGCCAGCAGCCCATGGGGGGCGCCCCATCAGCCCCAGCATTTT. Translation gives CASSPWGAPHQPQHF.

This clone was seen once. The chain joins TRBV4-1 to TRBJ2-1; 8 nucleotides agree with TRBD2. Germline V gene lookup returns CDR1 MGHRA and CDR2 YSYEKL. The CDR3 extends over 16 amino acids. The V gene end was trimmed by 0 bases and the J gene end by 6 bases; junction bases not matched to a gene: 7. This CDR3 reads CASSQDWRGAVNEQFF. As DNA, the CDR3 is TGCGCCAGCAGCCAAGACTGGCGGGGGGCTGTCAATGAGCAGTTCTTC.

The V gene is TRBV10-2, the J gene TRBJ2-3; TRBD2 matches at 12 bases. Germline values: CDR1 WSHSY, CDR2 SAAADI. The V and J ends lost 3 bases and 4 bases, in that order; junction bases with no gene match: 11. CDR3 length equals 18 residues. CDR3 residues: CASSDFSSGGARADTQYF. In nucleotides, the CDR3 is TGCGCCAGCAGTGATTTCTCTAGCGGGGGGGCCCGGGCAGATACGCAGTATTTT.

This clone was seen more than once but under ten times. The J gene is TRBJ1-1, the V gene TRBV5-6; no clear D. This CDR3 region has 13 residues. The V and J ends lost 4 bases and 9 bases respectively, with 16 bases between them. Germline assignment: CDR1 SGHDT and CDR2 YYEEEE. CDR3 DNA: TGTGCCAGCAGCCTTCCGGACTGGAGGCAAGCTTTCTTT. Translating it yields CASSLPDWRQAFF.

The CDR3 here is CATSPGLQDSGNTIYF. The DNA of the CDR3 is TGTGCCACCTCCCCGGGACTCCAAGACTCTGGAAACACCATATATTTT. This rearrangement joins TRBV19 to TRBJ1-3; D may be TRBD1 (5 bases). Between the trimmed V and J ends, which lost 10 bases and 0 bases, there was a span of 19 bases. This CDR3 has 16 amino acids. The germline V gene has CDR1 LNHDA and CDR2 SQIVND (reference sequence).

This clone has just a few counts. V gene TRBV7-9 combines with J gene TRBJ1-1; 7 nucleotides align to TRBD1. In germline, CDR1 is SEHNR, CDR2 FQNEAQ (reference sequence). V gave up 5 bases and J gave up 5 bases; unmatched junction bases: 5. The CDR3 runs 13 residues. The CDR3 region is CASSTTGRTEAFF. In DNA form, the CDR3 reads TGTGCCAGCAGCACGACAGGGCGGACTGAAGCTTTCTTT.

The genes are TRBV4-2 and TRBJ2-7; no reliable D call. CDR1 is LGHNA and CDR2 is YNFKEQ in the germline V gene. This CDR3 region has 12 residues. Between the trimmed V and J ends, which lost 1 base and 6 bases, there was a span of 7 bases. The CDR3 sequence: CASSQAPTEQYF. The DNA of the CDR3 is TGTGCCAGCAGCCAAGCACCGACCGAGCAGTACTTC.

The CDR3 loop is CASSPSGSSSYEQYF. Written as DNA, the CDR3 is TGTGCCAGCAGTCCCTCAGGGTCTAGCTCCTACGAGCAGTACTTC. The chain combines TRBV28 with TRBJ2-7, with a weak D call TRBD1 (5 bases). The CDR3 is 15 amino acids. Deletions cut 5 bases from V and 0 bases from J, with 14 bases between. The V gene's germline CDR1 is MDHEN and CDR2 SYDVKM.

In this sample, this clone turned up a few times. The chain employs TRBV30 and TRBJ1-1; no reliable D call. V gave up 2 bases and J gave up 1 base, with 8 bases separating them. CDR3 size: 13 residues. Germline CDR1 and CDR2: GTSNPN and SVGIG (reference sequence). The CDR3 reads CAWSRPTNTEAFF. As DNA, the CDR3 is TGTGCCTGGAGTCGGCCTACGAACACTGAAGCTTTCTTT.

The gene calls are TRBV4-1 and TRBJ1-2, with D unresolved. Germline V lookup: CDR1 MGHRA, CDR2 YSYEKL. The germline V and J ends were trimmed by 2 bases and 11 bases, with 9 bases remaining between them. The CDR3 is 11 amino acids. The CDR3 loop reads CASSQNDKYTF. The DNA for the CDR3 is TGCGCCAGCAGCCAAAACGACAAGTACACCTTC.

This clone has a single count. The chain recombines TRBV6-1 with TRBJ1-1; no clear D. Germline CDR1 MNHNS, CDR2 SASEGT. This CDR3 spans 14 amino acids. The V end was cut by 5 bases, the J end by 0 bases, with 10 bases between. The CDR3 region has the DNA TGTGCCAGCAGTCCACTAGGGATGAACACTGAAGCTTTCTTT. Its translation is CASSPLGMNTEAFF.

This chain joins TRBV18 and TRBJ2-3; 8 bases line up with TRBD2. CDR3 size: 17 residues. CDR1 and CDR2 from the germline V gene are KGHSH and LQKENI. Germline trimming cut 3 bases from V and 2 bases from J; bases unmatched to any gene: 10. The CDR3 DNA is TGTGCCAGCTCACCGCTACGCGGGGGGTCTTTCACAGATACGCAGTATTTT. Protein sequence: CASSPLRGGSFTDTQYF.